Listed below are T cell receptor beta chains from one sample, sequenced in a study of T cell responses to AZD1222 COVID-19 vaccine. Assay used: immunoSEQ multiplex PCR; TCRdb lists only in-frame clones, some missing. The data hold 100,000 to 120,000 clones, with around 90% observed a single time. Sequencing used peripheral blood, obtained on day 0 of MenACWY control vaccination. The receptors derive from an adult in good health. Both conserved end residues are part of each CDR3. Fields, in order: D gene, J gene, V gene, clone size, CDR3 DNA, CDR3 protein. The D gene is left open where the match is weak. Expanded clones are given a class, and other clones once, few, many or no size at all.

>TRBD1|TRBJ2-1|TRBV9|NA
TGTGCCAGCAGCGTGACAGGGGGCTCCTACAATGAGCAGTTCTTC
CASSVTGGSYNEQFF
>NA|TRBJ1-1|TRBV4-1|NA
TGCGCCAGCAGCCAAGGCCCAGGGGTGAACACTGAAGCTTTCTTT
CASSQGPGVNTEAFF
>NA|TRBJ1-2|TRBV15|NA
TGTGCCACCAGCAGGGGGACGGGCTATGGCTACACCTTC
CATSRGTGYGYTF
>NA|TRBJ2-4|TRBV12-3/TRBV12-4|NA
TGTGCCAGCAGCCCCGACAAAAACATTCAGTACTTC
CASSPDKNIQYF
>TRBD1|TRBJ2-7|TRBV6-2/TRBV6-3|NA
TGTGCCAGCAGTTACGGGACAGGACTATCATCCTACGAGCAGTACTTC
CASSYGTGLSSYEQYF
>TRBD2|TRBJ2-7|TRBV11-2|NA
TGTGCCAGCAGCTTAGTCCCTGTTTTGGCGGGGGAAGCCTACGAGCAGTACTTC
CASSLVPVLAGEAYEQYF
>NA|TRBJ1-5|TRBV5-1|NA
TGCGCCAGCAGCTTCGACAGCAATCAGCCCCAGCATTTT
CASSFDSNQPQHF
>NA|TRBJ1-5|TRBV10-3|NA
TGTGCCATCAGTGAGTCGGGGGGGAGCCGATTGACCCAGCATTTT
CAISESGGSRLTQHF
>NA|TRBJ1-1|TRBV5-6|NA
TGTGCCAGCAGCTTGGGCACTGAAGCTTTCTTT
CASSLGTEAFF
>NA|TRBJ1-3|TRBV6-1|NA
TGTGCCAGCAGTGTGGTGGCAGTGAGCTCTGGAAACACCATATATTTT
CASSVVAVSSGNTIYF
>NA|TRBJ2-1|TRBV7-3|NA
TGTGCCAGCAGCTTAAGGGAGGACAGAGCCCCGTTCTTC
CASSLREDRAPFF
>NA|TRBJ1-2|TRBV7-9|NA
TGTGCCAGCAGCTTAGCATACGGCAACTATGGCTACACCTTC
CASSLAYGNYGYTF
>NA|TRBJ2-7|TRBV5-4|once
TGTGCCAGCGTCGGACCGAGCTCCTACGAGCAGTACTTC
CASVGPSSYEQYF
>TRBD2|TRBJ2-3|TRBV14|NA
TGTGCCAGCAGCCAGGAGCCGGGACTAGCGGGCTACACAGATACGCAGTATTTT
CASSQEPGLAGYTDTQYF
>NA|TRBJ1-2|TRBV6-1|NA
TGTGCCAGCAGTCCTGACAGCTACTATGGCTACACCTTC
CASSPDSYYGYTF
>TRBD2|TRBJ2-1|TRBV5-4|once
TGTGCCAGCATCGCTAGCGGGGGGGAAACTAGGGATGAGCAGTTCTTC
CASIASGGETRDEQFF
>NA|TRBJ1-4|TRBV2|NA
TGTGCCAGCAGTGAGGGCAGGGTCGGGGAAAAACTGTTTTTT
CASSEGRVGEKLFF
>NA|TRBJ1-2|TRBV10-2|NA
TGCGCCAGCGCGGAGGACATCTACTATGGCTACACCTTC
CASAEDIYYGYTF
>NA|TRBJ1-1|TRBV3-1/TRBV3-2|NA
TGTGCCAGCAGCCAATCGGGACGGAGGTTGAACACTGAAGCTTTCTTT
CASSQSGRRLNTEAFF
>NA|TRBJ1-5|TRBV6-2/TRBV6-3|once
TGTGCCAGCAGCGCTTTGATGGGTCACAATCAGCCCCAGCATTTT
CASSALMGHNQPQHF
>NA|TRBJ2-1|TRBV7-3|NA
TGTGCCAGCAGCTTAAACGGGGGCAATGAGCAGTTCTTC
CASSLNGGNEQFF
>NA|TRBJ1-4|TRBV19|NA
TGTGCCAGTAGTCCGCGGGGGGGATATAATGAAAAACTGTTTTTT
CASSPRGGYNEKLFF
>TRBD2|TRBJ2-5|TRBV11-2|NA
TGTGCCAGCAGCGTAACTGGACTAGCGGAAGAGACCCAGTACTTC
CASSVTGLAEETQYF
>NA|TRBJ1-3|TRBV28|NA
TGTGCCAGCAGTTGGGCCGGGACAGGAAACACCATATATTTT
CASSWAGTGNTIYF
>TRBD1|TRBJ2-2|TRBV13|NA
TGTGCCAGCAGCTTAGAGGGGGCCACCGGGGAGCTGTTTTTT
CASSLEGATGELFF
>TRBD1|TRBJ2-5|TRBV3-1/TRBV3-2|once
TGTGCCAGCAGCCAAGCCCTTTCCGGGACAGAAGAGACCCAGTACTTC
CASSQALSGTEETQYF
>NA|TRBJ1-1|TRBV18|NA
TGTGCCAGCTCACCGGCAGGGGCGGGGACTGAAGCTTTCTTT
CASSPAGAGTEAFF
>TRBD1|TRBJ1-1|TRBV6-6|NA
TGTGCCAGCAGTTCGACAGGGATGAACACTGAAGCTTTCTTT
CASSSTGMNTEAFF
>TRBD1|TRBJ2-7|TRBV13|NA
TGTGCCAGCAGCTTAGGCGGGGACAGGGATTACGAGCAGTACTTC
CASSLGGDRDYEQYF
>TRBD1|TRBJ2-7|TRBV7-2|NA
TGTGCCAGCAGACCCGGGACAGGGGTCTACGAGCAGTACTTC
CASRPGTGVYEQYF
>TRBD1|TRBJ1-6|TRBV20-1|NA
TGCAGTGCTAGTGGGACAGGGTTAGCCTCACCCCTCCACTTT
CSASGTGLASPLHF
>NA|TRBJ2-3|TRBV2|NA
TGTGCCAGCAGGGGAACAGGGCCCAAGGAGTATTTT
CASRGTGPKEYF
>NA|TRBJ1-5|TRBV19|once
TGTGCCAGTACGCCAAGGGGGGTGGAAATCAGGCCCCAGCATTTT
CASTPRGVEIRPQHF
>NA|TRBJ2-1|TRBV20-1|NA
TGCAGTGCTAGTGGGCCCCCGAACAATGAGCAGTTCTTC
CSASGPPNNEQFF
>NA|TRBJ1-2|TRBV5-4|NA
TGTGCCAGCAGCTGGAGCAGCCCCAGGGGCTATGGCTACACCTTC
CASSWSSPRGYGYTF
>NA|TRBJ1-1|TRBV30|few
TGTGCCTGGGATCGGACAGCGACGATGGGCACTGAAGCTTTCTTT
CAWDRTATMGTEAFF
>NA|TRBJ2-7|TRBV30|NA
TGTGCCTGGAGTGGGGACTCCTACGAGCAGTACTTC
CAWSGDSYEQYF
>NA|TRBJ2-7|TRBV24-1|NA
TGTGCCACCAGTGGTGGTAGGGCCCTCTACGAGCAGTACTTC
CATSGGRALYEQYF
>TRBD2|TRBJ2-1|TRBV3-1/TRBV3-2|NA
TGTGCCAGCAGCCAAGAATCGGGGGGGCTGGAGAACAATGAGCAGTTCTTC
CASSQESGGLENNEQFF
>TRBD2|TRBJ2-1|TRBV10-2|NA
TGCGCCAGCAGTTCCCAAGCGGGGGGCGCTGAGCAGTTCTTC
CASSSQAGGAEQFF
>TRBD2|TRBJ2-3|TRBV6-1|NA
TGTGCCAGCAGTGAAAAGCCGACCGGGACTAGCGGGGGCCGCACAGATACGCAGTATTTT
CASSEKPTGTSGGRTDTQYF
>TRBD2|TRBJ2-3|TRBV24-1|NA
TGTGCCACCAGTGATTCAGGCGGGGGACTCAGAGATACGCAGTATTTT
CATSDSGGGLRDTQYF
>NA|TRBJ2-7|TRBV23-1|NA
TGCGCCAGCAGTCCCTCCGTTTTC
CASSPSVF
>TRBD2|TRBJ2-5|TRBV30|once
TGTGCCTGGAGGACCCCCGGGACTAGCGGGGGGATCCAGTACTTC
CAWRTPGTSGGIQYF
>TRBD2|TRBJ2-1|TRBV18|NA
TGTGCCAGCTCGATCACTAGCGGGGGCGGAGATGAGCAGTTCTTC
CASSITSGGGDEQFF
>NA|TRBJ2-1|TRBV4-1|NA
TGCGCCAGCAGCCAAGTAGCCCCCAATGAGCAGTTCTTC
CASSQVAPNEQFF
>TRBD2|TRBJ2-7|TRBV5-5|NA
TGTGCCAGCAGCTGGCTAGCGGGGGAAGCCTACGAGCAGTACTTC
CASSWLAGEAYEQYF
>NA|TRBJ1-6|TRBV7-9|few
TGTGCCAGCAGCTTTACGACGGAAAATTCACCCCTCCACTTT
CASSFTTENSPLHF
>TRBD1|TRBJ2-7|TRBV10-1|NA
TGCGCCAGCAGTCGACAGGGCAACGAGCAGTACTTC
CASSRQGNEQYF
>NA|TRBJ2-3|TRBV5-1|NA
TGCGCCAGCACTCACTCCACCGGCGGGACAAGCACAGATACGCAGTATTTT
CASTHSTGGTSTDTQYF
>TRBD2|TRBJ2-1|TRBV7-2|NA
TGTGCCAGCAGCTTAGTCCTACTAGCGGGGGGCTGGGATGAGCAGTTCTTC
CASSLVLLAGGWDEQFF
>TRBD1|TRBJ1-4|TRBV2|NA
TGTGCCAGCAAAGGGACAGGAAATGAAAAACTGTTTTTT
CASKGTGNEKLFF
>NA|TRBJ1-2|TRBV7-9|few
TGTGCCAGCAGCCCGATAGTTATGTATAACTATGGCTACACCTTC
CASSPIVMYNYGYTF